This note documents a single TCR beta chain sequence. The data were produced by immunoSEQ multiplex PCR, yet TCRdb's version contains in-frame clones alone and is incomplete. The table shows roughly 89,000 clones, with 80% to 95% occurring only once. Germline CDR1 is SGDLS and CDR2 is YYNGEE. With 3 bases clipped from V and 4 bases from J, the junction kept 10 bases outside the gene matches. The CDR3 runs 16 residues. This sample is part of a study of T cell changes during pregnancy in multiple sclerosis. The receptor's source is a female donor with multiple sclerosis, enrolled in a pregnancy study. The chain carries TRBV9 and TRBJ2-3; 8 nucleotides agree with TRBD2. The material was peripheral blood, obtained in the first trimester of pregnancy. In DNA, the CDR3 is TGTGCCAGCAGCGCAGGGTCGGGACTAGGTTCAGATACGCAGTATTTT. It specifies CASSAGSGLGSDTQYF.